A selection of T cell receptor beta chains follows, all from one sample in a study of cytomegalovirus exposure and HLA in healthy donors. The table came from immunoSEQ multiplex PCR; TCRdb's copy has only in-frame clones and leaves some out. The sample lists around 130,000 clones; under 85% were seen once. Specimen: PBMCs. The receptors stem from a man between 18 and 35 years old in good health and CMV-seropositive. Both conserved end residues are trimmed from each CDR3.

J gene,V gene,CDR3 protein
TRBJ2-1,TRBV11-3,ASSVAGVYNEQF
TRBJ2-1,TRBV11-3,ASSPLTGSNEQF
TRBJ2-2,TRBV19,ASSISSGGPGTGELF
TRBJ2-1,TRBV20-1,SASRDNEQF
TRBJ1-3,TRBV30,AWSVQGARGNTIY
TRBJ2-5,TRBV9,ASSVALAGGETQY
TRBJ2-5,TRBV27,ASSYGLVGGETQY
TRBJ1-1,TRBV5-1,ASSPAGGHRGAF
TRBJ1-1,TRBV7-8,ASTTSGAVNTEAF
TRBJ2-1,TRBV20-1,SALGSGGQF
TRBJ1-5,TRBV27,ASRPGHTNQPQH
TRBJ1-2,TRBV6-6,ASSYQRQINYGYT
TRBJ2-7,TRBV7-9,ASSPRDRGHYEQY
TRBJ2-7,TRBV27,ASNGGGLNEQY
TRBJ2-5,TRBV11-2,ASSLAGTQETQY
TRBJ2-7,TRBV5-4,ASSHLNPLAGGLSYEQY
TRBJ1-1,TRBV4-1,ASSQADRGRGAF
TRBJ1-2,TRBV11-2,ASSLDYRATNYGYT
TRBJ1-1,TRBV7-9,ASSLGTSEAF
TRBJ2-7,TRBV30,AWGPPSGSNQQY
TRBJ1-1,TRBV4-2,ASSQETGMNTEAF
TRBJ1-5,TRBV7-9,ASSFTSNQPQH
TRBJ1-2,TRBV10-3,AISDPTGVSYGYT
TRBJ2-1,TRBV4-2,ASSQVTNEQF
TRBJ1-2,TRBV29-1,SVSTGNYGYT
TRBJ1-1,TRBV19,ASISDGGMNTEAF
TRBJ1-1,TRBV5-1,ASSLVYMNTEAF
TRBJ1-2,TRBV2,ATWDTEDYGYT
TRBJ2-1,TRBV4-1,ASSHSPGSKDEQF
TRBJ2-1,TRBV6-5,ASSYSSSGRDEQF
TRBJ1-2,TRBV5-4,ASSSRTATNYGYT
TRBJ1-1,TRBV28,ASSRFSTGNTEAF
TRBJ2-5,TRBV25-1,ASSAPGLASETQY
TRBJ2-2,TRBV29-1,SVELTGELF
TRBJ2-7,TRBV13,ASSSYDLTYEQY
TRBJ2-2,TRBV11-2,ASSPVIWARNTGELF
TRBJ2-3,TRBV6-1,ASSPSGGALDTQY
TRBJ2-3,TRBV6-4,ASSSQGGTDTQY
TRBJ2-3,TRBV27,ASSPSGSTDTQY
TRBJ2-6,TRBV4-1,ASSPGLAGGPGANVLT
TRBJ2-7,TRBV7-6,ASSLALGTSPYEQY
TRBJ1-4,TRBV11-2,ASSLAGPGEKLF
TRBJ1-1,TRBV12-2,ASRLPPDRAGEAF